This is a list of T cell receptor beta chains from one sample in a study of T-cell reconstitution after alpha-beta-depleted transplantation in children. TCRdb re-called the PCR reads with MiXCR, one entry per CDR3 protein. The profile shows hundreds of thousands of distinct CDR3 sequences, about an eighth of them singletons. Sequencing was performed on PBMCs, mostly from graft donor cells, taken 360 days after TCRalphabeta/CD19-depleted stem cell transplant. These receptors came from a male patient younger than 18 who had a stem cell transplant for acute myeloid leukemia, so the T cells may come from the graft donor. Both conserved end residues are part of each CDR3. The order of the fields is D gene, J gene, clone size, V gene, CDR3 DNA, CDR3 protein. The D gene is left open where the match is weak. Clone size is stated in some rows and not others, as once, few, many or a class when expanded.

d_gene: NA; j_gene: TRBJ2-7; abundance: many; v_gene: TRBV20-1; CDR3nt: TGCAGTGCTACAGGCTACGAGCAGTACTTC; CDR3aa: CSATGYEQYF
d_gene: NA; j_gene: TRBJ1-4; abundance: few; v_gene: TRBV18; CDR3nt: TGTGCCAGCTCACCAGTACGGACTTCAACTAATGAAAAACTGTTTTTT; CDR3aa: CASSPVRTSTNEKLFF
d_gene: NA; j_gene: TRBJ2-3; abundance: NA; v_gene: TRBV28; CDR3nt: TGTGCCACCGAGGCCGGCACAGATACGCAGTATTTT; CDR3aa: CATEAGTDTQYF
d_gene: TRBD2; j_gene: TRBJ2-1; abundance: many; v_gene: TRBV5-1; CDR3nt: TGCGCCAGCAGAATCAGCGGGAGCCCCAATGAGCAGTTCTTC; CDR3aa: CASRISGSPNEQFF
d_gene: NA; j_gene: TRBJ1-2; abundance: many; v_gene: TRBV14; CDR3nt: TGTGCCAGCAGCCAAACCGGGACGGACTATGGCTACACCTTC; CDR3aa: CASSQTGTDYGYTF
d_gene: TRBD2; j_gene: TRBJ2-1; abundance: NA; v_gene: TRBV30; CDR3nt: TGTGCCTGGAGTGTACGTGGTAATAGCGGGAGCACTGAGCAGTTCTTC; CDR3aa: CAWSVRGNSGSTEQFF
d_gene: NA; j_gene: TRBJ2-3; abundance: many; v_gene: TRBV5-1; CDR3nt: TGCGCCAGCAGCTTGGCTTTGGGTGACAGCGATACGCAGTATTTT; CDR3aa: CASSLALGDSDTQYF
d_gene: NA; j_gene: TRBJ2-7; abundance: few; v_gene: TRBV7-9; CDR3nt: TGTGCCAGCAGCTTTCCCGGCAGGGGCTACTACGAGCAGTACTTC; CDR3aa: CASSFPGRGYYEQYF
d_gene: NA; j_gene: TRBJ2-3; abundance: many; v_gene: TRBV7-7; CDR3nt: TGTGCTAGCAGCTACGGGAGTAGCACAGATACGCAGTATTTT; CDR3aa: CASSYGSSTDTQYF
d_gene: NA; j_gene: TRBJ2-7; abundance: few; v_gene: TRBV7-2; CDR3nt: TGTGCCAGCAGCCCCTCTACCCGGGGAGAGCAGTACTTC; CDR3aa: CASSPSTRGEQYF
d_gene: NA; j_gene: TRBJ2-7; abundance: few; v_gene: TRBV21-1; CDR3nt: TGTGCCAGCAGCAAAACAGGATCTGGCGAGCAGTACTTC; CDR3aa: CASSKTGSGEQYF
d_gene: TRBD1; j_gene: TRBJ1-2; abundance: few; v_gene: TRBV27; CDR3nt: TGTGCCAGCAGTTTTCTGGCAGGGGGCTCTACTAACTATGGCTACACCTTC; CDR3aa: CASSFLAGGSTNYGYTF
d_gene: NA; j_gene: TRBJ2-1; abundance: NA; v_gene: TRBV11-1; CDR3nt: TGTGCCAGCAGCTTAGGGGGCGTCCCCCAGGGGCTAGCGGAGCCCTACAATGAGCAGTTCTTC; CDR3aa: CASSLGGVPQGLAEPYNEQFF
d_gene: TRBD2; j_gene: TRBJ2-7; abundance: few; v_gene: TRBV12-3/TRBV12-4; CDR3nt: TGTGCCAGCAGTTTCTCAGGACTAGCCTGGGACGAGCAGTACTTC; CDR3aa: CASSFSGLAWDEQYF
d_gene: TRBD2; j_gene: TRBJ2-3; abundance: NA; v_gene: TRBV7-2; CDR3nt: TGTGCCAGCAGCTTACCATTACTAGCGGAATCTCGACGGGTGTATTTT; CDR3aa: CASSLPLLAESRRVYF